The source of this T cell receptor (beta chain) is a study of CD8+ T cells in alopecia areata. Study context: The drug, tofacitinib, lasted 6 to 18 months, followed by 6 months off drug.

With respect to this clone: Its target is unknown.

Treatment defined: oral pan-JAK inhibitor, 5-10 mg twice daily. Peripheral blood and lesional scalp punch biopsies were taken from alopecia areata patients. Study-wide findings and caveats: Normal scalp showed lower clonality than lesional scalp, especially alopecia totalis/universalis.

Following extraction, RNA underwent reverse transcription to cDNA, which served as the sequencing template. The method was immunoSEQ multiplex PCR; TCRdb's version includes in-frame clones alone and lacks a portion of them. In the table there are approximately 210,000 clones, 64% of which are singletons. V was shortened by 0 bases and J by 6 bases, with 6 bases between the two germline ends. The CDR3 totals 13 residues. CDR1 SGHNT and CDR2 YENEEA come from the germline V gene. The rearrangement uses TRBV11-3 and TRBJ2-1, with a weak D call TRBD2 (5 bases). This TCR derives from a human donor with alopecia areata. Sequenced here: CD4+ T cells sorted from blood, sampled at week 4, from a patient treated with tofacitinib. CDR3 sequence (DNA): TGTGCCAGCAGCTTAGAGAGCGGCAATGAGCAGTTCTTC. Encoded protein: CASSLESGNEQFF.